This entry is about one T cell receptor (beta chain). Method: immunoSEQ multiplex PCR; TCRdb's copy keeps in-frame clones and lacks some. The sample lists roughly 90,000 clones, 85% to 90% seen once, with around 5.2% in the top ten. The data derive from a study of blood T cell repertoires in COVID-19. Germline V gives CDR1 SGHTA, CDR2 FQGNSA. V gave up 5 bases and J gave up 0 bases; unmatched junction bases: 4. The CDR3 extends over 16 amino acids. This rearrangement joins TRBV7-2 to TRBJ2-2; 9 bases agree with TRBD1. Sequencing was carried out using peripheral blood. The receptor was derived from a woman of 80 years or more with active COVID-19. Here the CDR3 reads CASSPWTGANTGELFF. Written as DNA, the CDR3 is TGTGCCAGCAGCCCTTGGACAGGGGCGAACACCGGGGAGCTGTTTTTT.